These 3 T cell receptor beta chains were all obtained from the same sample, sequenced in a study of blood T cell repertoires in COVID-19. Profiling relied on immunoSEQ multiplex PCR, and the TCRdb table lists in-frame clones only, not all of them. The repertoire holds 55,000 to 60,000 clones, with roughly 83% as singletons. Sequencing was performed on peripheral blood. These receptors all stem from a man aged 70 or older with active COVID-19.

The rearrangement links TRBV5-6 to TRBJ2-3; D is unclear. CDR3 length equals 13 residues. Trimming removed 4 bases at V and 3 bases at J, with 9 bases between. The V gene's germline CDR1 is SGHDT and CDR2 YYEEEE. The chain's CDR3 is CASSLQETDTQYF. The CDR3 DNA follows: TGTGCCAGCAGCCTCCAAGAGACAGATACGCAGTATTTT.

The V and J genes are TRBV10-3 and TRBJ2-7; 7 bases are a match to TRBD2. Unmatched junction bases numbered 9, after V lost 3 bases and J lost 1 base. This CDR3 is 16 amino acids long. In germline, CDR1 is ENHRY, CDR2 SYGVKD. CDR3 DNA: TGTGCCATCAGTGACGTACGGTCTAGCGGATCCTACGAGCAGTACTTC. It specifies CAISDVRSSGSYEQYF.

This sequence joins TRBV11-2 and TRBJ2-1, with D maybe TRBD2 (7 bases). Germline V gene lookup returns CDR1 SGHAT and CDR2 FQNNGV. Trimming cost V 4 bases and J 4 bases, with 14 bases left between them. The CDR3 is 15 amino acids. The chain's CDR3 is CASSSPSGTYNEQFF. The CDR3 DNA is TGTGCCAGCAGCTCCCCAAGCGGGACATACAATGAGCAGTTCTTC.